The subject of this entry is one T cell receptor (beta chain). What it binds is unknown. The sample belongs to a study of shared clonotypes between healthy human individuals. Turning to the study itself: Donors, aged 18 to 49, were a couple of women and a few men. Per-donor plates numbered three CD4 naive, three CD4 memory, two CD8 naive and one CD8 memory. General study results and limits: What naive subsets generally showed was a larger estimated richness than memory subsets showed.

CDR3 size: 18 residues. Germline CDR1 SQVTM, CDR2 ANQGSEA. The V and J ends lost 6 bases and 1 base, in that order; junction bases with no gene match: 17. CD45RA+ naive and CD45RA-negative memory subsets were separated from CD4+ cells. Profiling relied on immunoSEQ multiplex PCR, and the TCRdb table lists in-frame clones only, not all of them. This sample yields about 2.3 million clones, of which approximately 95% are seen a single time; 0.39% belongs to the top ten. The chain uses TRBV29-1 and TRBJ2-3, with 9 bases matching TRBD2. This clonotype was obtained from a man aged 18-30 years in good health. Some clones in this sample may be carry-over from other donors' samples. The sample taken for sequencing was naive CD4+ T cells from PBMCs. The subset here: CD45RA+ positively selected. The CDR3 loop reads CSVIWGLAGLEGTDTQYF. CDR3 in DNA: TGCAGCGTCATCTGGGGGCTAGCGGGGTTAGAGGGCACAGATACGCAGTATTTT.